The present T cell receptor (beta chain) was sequenced within a study of ipilimumab plus nivolumab after autologous stem cell transplantation. Across the study: The myeloma group: high-risk transplant-naive, or relapse within 3 years after first autologous transplant.

Profiling relied on immunoSEQ multiplex PCR, and the TCRdb table lists in-frame clones only, not all of them. The repertoire holds about 40,000 clones, with more than 85% as singletons. V lost 2 bases, J lost 3 bases, and 12 bases lay in between. The CDR3 spans 14 residues. The germline V gene has CDR1 SGHDT and CDR2 YYEEEE. This rearrangement joins TRBV5-6 to TRBJ2-7, with D perhaps TRBD1 (5 bases). The TCR originated in a male donor with multiple myeloma. The source material was PBMCs, sampled in a trial of ipilimumab plus nivolumab as post-transplant consolidation. The CDR3 sequence is CASSFAGALYEQYF. DNA of the CDR3: TGTGCCAGCAGCTTCGCTGGGGCCCTCTACGAGCAGTACTTC. The complete variable domain, with remaining parts taken from reference TRBV5-6 and TRBJ2-7, reads DAGVTQSPTHLIKTRGQQVTLRCSPKSGHDTVSWYQQALGQGPQFIFQYYEEEERQRGNFPDRFSGHQFPNYSSELNVNALLLGDSALYLCASSFAGALYEQYFGPGTRLTVT.